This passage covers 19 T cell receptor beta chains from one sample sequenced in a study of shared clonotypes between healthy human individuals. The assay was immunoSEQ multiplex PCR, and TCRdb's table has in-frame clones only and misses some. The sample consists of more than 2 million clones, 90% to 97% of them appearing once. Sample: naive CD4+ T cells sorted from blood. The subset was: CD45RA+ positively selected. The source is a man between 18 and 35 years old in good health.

CDR3 amino acids: CASSYGFSGTQYF. CDR3 sequence (DNA): TGTGCCAGCAGTTACGGGTTTTCGGGTACGCAGTATTTT. The chain carries TRBV6-5 and TRBJ2-3; D is ambiguous. The V gene's germline CDR1 is MNHEY and CDR2 SVGAGI. This CDR3 contains 13 residues. Trimming removed 2 bases from V and 8 bases from J, with 11 bases in between.

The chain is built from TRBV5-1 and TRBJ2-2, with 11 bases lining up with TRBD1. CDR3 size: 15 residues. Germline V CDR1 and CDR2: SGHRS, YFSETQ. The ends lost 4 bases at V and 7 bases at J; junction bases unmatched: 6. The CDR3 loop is CASSKDRGRLGELFF. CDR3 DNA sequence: TGCGCCAGCAGCAAGGACAGGGGGCGGCTCGGGGAGCTGTTTTTT.

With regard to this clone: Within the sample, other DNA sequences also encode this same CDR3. CDR3 sequence (DNA): TGTGCCAGCAGCTCAGGGGGCTCGAGCAATCAGCCCCAGCATTTT. Residues: CASSSGGSSNQPQHF. The chain combines TRBV7-9 with TRBJ1-5, with 8 bases identical to TRBD1. The CDR3 runs to 15 residues. The V and J ends lost 4 bases and 1 base, in that order; junction bases with no gene match: 3. The germline gives CDR1 SEHNR, CDR2 FQNEAQ (reference sequence).

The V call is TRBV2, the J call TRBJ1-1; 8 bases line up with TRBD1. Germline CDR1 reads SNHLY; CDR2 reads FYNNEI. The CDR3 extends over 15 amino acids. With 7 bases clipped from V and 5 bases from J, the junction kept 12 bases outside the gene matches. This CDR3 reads CASTFLGQGGTEAFF. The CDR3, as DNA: TGTGCCAGCACTTTTCTAGGACAGGGTGGTACTGAAGCTTTCTTT.

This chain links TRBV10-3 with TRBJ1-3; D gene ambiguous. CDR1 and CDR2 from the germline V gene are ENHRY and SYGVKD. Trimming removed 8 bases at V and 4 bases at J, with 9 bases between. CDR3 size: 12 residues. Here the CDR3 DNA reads TGTGCCATCCAGGACGCAGGAAACACCATATATTTT. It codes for CAIQDAGNTIYF.

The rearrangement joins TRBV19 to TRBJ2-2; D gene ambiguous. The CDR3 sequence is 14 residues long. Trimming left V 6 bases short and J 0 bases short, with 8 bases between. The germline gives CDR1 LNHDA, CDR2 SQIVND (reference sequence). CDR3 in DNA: TGTGCCAGTAGAATGGCTTCGAACACCGGGGAGCTGTTTTTT. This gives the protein CASRMASNTGELFF.

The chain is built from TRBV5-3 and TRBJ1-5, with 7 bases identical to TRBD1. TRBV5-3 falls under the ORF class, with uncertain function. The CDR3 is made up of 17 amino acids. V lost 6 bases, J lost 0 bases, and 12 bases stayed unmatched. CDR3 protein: CARKGTGEGYSNQPQHF. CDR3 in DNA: TGTGCCAGAAAAGGTACAGGGGAGGGCTATAGCAATCAGCCCCAGCATTTT.

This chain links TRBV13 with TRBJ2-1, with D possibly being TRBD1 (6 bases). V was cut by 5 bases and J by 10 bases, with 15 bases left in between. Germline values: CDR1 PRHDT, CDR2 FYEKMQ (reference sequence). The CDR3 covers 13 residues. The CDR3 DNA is TGTGCCAGCAGCCAGCGCCCAACAGGGGAGCAGTTCTTC. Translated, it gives CASSQRPTGEQFF. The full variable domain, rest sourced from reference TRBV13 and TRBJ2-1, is AAGVIQSPRHLIKEKRETATLKCYPIPRHDTVYWYQQGPGQDPQFLISFYEKMQSDKGSIPDRFSAQQFSDYHSELNMSSLELGDSALYFCASSQRPTGEQFFGPGTRLTVL.

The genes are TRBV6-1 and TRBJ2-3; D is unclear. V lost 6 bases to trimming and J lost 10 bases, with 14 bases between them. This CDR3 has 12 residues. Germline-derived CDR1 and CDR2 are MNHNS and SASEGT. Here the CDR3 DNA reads TGTGCCAGCAGGGAATTTTCGGGTCCGCAGTATTTT. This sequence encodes CASREFSGPQYF.

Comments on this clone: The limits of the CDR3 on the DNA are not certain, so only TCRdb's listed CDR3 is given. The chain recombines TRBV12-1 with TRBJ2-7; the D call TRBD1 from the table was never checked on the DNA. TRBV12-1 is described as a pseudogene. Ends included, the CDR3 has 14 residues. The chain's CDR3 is CASSFGTGNHEQYF.

DNA for the CDR3: TGTGCCAGCAGTTTAGAGTGGGCGAACACCGGGGAGCTGTTTTTT. The encoded protein is CASSLEWANTGELFF. The J gene is TRBJ2-2, the V gene TRBV28; no clear D gene. Germline CDR1 reads MDHEN; CDR2 reads SYDVKM. The germline V and J ends were trimmed by 2 bases and 0 bases, with 7 bases remaining between them. This CDR3 region has 15 residues.

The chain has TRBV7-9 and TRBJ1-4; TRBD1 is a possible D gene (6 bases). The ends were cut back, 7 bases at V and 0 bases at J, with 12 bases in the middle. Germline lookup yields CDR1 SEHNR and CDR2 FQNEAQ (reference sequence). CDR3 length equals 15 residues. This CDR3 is CASTSTGPTNEKLFF. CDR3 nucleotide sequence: TGTGCCAGCACCAGCACAGGGCCAACTAATGAAAAACTGTTTTTT.

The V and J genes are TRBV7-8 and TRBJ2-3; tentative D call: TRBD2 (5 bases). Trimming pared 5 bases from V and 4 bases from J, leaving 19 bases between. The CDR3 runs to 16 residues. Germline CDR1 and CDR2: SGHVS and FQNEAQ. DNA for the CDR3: TGTGCCAGCAGCCTAACCGGGATCCAAAACTCAGATACGCAGTATTTT. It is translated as CASSLTGIQNSDTQYF. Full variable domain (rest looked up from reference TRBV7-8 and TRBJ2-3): GAGVSQSPRYKVAKRGQDVALRCDPISGHVSLFWYQQALGQGPEFLTYFQNEAQLDKSGLPSDRFFAERPEGSVSTLKIQRTQQEDSAVYLCASSLTGIQNSDTQYFGPGTRLTVL.

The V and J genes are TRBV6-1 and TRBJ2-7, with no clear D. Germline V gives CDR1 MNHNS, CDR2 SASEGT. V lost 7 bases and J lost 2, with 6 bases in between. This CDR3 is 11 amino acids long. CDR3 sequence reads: CASTDAYEQYF. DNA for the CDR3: TGTGCCAGCACTGACGCCTACGAGCAGTACTTC.

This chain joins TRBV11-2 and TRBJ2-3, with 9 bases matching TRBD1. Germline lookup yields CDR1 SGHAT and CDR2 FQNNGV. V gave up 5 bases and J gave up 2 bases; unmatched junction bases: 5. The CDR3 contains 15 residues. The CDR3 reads CASSARDRDTDTQYF. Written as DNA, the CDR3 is TGTGCCAGCAGCGCCCGGGACAGGGACACAGATACGCAGTATTTT.

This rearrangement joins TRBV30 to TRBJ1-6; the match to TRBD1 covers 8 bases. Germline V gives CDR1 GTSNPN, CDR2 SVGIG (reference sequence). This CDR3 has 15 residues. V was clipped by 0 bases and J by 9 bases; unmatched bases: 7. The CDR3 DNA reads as TGTGCCTGGAGTGTACTAGGGACAGGCGGTTCACCCCTCCACTTT. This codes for CAWSVLGTGGSPLHF.

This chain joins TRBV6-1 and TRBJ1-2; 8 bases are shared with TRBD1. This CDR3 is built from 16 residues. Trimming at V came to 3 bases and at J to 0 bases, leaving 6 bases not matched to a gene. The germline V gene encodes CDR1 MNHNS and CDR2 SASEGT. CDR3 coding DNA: TGTGCCAGCAGTGACCCGGGACAGGTATCTAACTATGGCTACACCTTC. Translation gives CASSDPGQVSNYGYTF.

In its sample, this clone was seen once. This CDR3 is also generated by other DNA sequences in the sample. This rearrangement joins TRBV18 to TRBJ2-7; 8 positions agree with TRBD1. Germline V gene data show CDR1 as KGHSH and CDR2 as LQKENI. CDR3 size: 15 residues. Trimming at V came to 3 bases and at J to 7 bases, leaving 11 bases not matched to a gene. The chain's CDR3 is CASSPPGQGAGEQYF. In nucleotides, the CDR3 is TGTGCCAGCTCACCGCCGGGGCAGGGGGCGGGGGAGCAGTACTTC.

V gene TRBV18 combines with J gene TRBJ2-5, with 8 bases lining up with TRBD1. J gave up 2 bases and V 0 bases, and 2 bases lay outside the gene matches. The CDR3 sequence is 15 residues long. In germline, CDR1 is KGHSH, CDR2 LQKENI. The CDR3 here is CASSPPDRVQETQYF. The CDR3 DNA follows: TGTGCCAGCTCACCACCGGACAGGGTACAAGAGACCCAGTACTTC.